The 13 T cell receptor beta chains below were found in one sample sequenced in a study of tumor-infiltrating lymphocytes in primary liver carcinoma. Without any cell sorting, about 19-30 mg of bulk tissue yielded co-extracted RNA and DNA. TCR beta cDNA was prepared out of about 530 ng total RNA by means of a constant-region primer. Generation of the TCR beta libraries relied on three nested multiplex PCR rounds using slightly modified ARM-PCR. TRBV1-TRBV30 forward primers paired with a C-beta reverse primer were used in the first two PCR rounds, which ran roughly 11 cycles each. Each CDR3 protein gets one entry after TCRdb re-called the multiplex PCR reads with MiXCR. The sample records tens of thousands of distinct CDR3 sequences, approximately 77% being singletons. The specimen sequenced was liver tumor tissue from sampling region 1. The subset: tumor region T1, superior pole. The receptor set was obtained from a man in his forties or fifties with primary liver carcinoma and hepatitis B virus infection.

The chain employs TRBV18 and TRBJ2-1; no clear D gene. The CDR3 is 14 amino acids. Trimming took 6 bases from V and 1 from J, leaving 10 bases between them. The germline CDR1 and CDR2 sequences are KGHSH and LQKENI. The CDR3 DNA reads TGTGCCAGCTCCCCTTTTGAATCCTACAATGAGCAGTTCTTC. Its protein is CASSPFESYNEQFF.

This clonotype was seen ten or more times. For the CDR3, the DNA is TGCAGCGTTCAGCGGGAGGCCTACTCCTACGAGCAGTACTTC. Its protein is CSVQREAYSYEQYF. This chain joins TRBV29-1 and TRBJ2-7; 9 bases fit TRBD2. CDR3 length: 14 residues. CDR1 and CDR2 from the germline V gene are SQVTM and ANQGSEA. The J segment lost 0 bases and the V segment lost 5 bases, leaving 5 bases of the junction unmatched.

To note about this clonotype: As the CDR3 is not closed by the conserved phenylalanine or tryptophan, this likely results from a read error. The chain has TRBV10-3 and TRBJ2-3; TRBD1 matches at 7 bases. CDR3 length: 16 amino acids. Looked up from germline, CDR1 is ENHRY and CDR2 is SYGVKD. The CDR3 bases are TGTGCCATCAGTGAGTCGAAGGGGGCCGTCAGAGATACCCAGTATCTT. As protein: CAISESKGAVRDTQYL.

This clonotype occurred a few times. The chain links TRBV4-3 to TRBJ2-1; D is perhaps TRBD2 (6 bases). There are 16 residues in the CDR3. V lost 0 bases and J 0 bases, leaving 9 bases between the germline ends. Germline V gene data show CDR1 as LGHNA and CDR2 as YSLEER. CDR3 amino acids: CASSQDAGSSYNEQFF. In DNA form, the CDR3 reads TGCGCCAGCAGCCAAGATGCGGGAAGCTCCTACAATGAGCAGTTCTTC.

About this clonotype: No conserved phenylalanine or tryptophan is present at the end of the CDR3, so a read error is the likely explanation. The V gene is TRBV12-3 or TRBV12-4, the J gene TRBJ2-1; 11 bases match TRBD2. The CDR3 is 14 amino acids. Trimming took 10 bases from V and 6 from J; bases not matched to a gene: 8. CDR3 in amino acids: CANRKLAGVNEQFL. The CDR3 DNA is TGTGCCAACCGTAAACTAGCGGGGGTCAATGAGCAGTTCCTC.

V gene TRBV4-1 combines with J gene TRBJ2-5; 7 bases are shared with TRBD2. J lost 4 bases, V lost 4 bases, and 12 bases had no gene match. CDR1 is MGHRA and CDR2 is YSYEKL in the germline V gene. The CDR3 is made up of 16 amino acids. The CDR3 DNA reads as TGCGCCAGCAGCCTCTCTGGTGGGAGGGCCGGAGAGACCCAGTACTTC. It is translated as CASSLSGGRAGETQYF.

With regard to this clonotype: This may be a read error: a much more frequent sequence differs by one nucleotide. Since no conserved phenylalanine or tryptophan closes the CDR3, a read error is the likely cause. The J gene is TRBJ2-1, the V gene TRBV6-2 or TRBV6-3, with D possibly called TRBD1 or TRBD2 (5 bases each). The CDR3 runs 15 residues. Per the germline V gene, CDR1 is MNHEY and CDR2 is SVGEGT. V was clipped by 2 bases and J by 5 bases, with 13 bases between them. The CDR3 DNA sequence: TGTGCCAGCAGTTACGCTGGGACGTTTCACAATGAGCAGTTCCTC. Its protein product is CASSYAGTFHNEQFL.

This chain connects TRBV7-8 to TRBJ2-3, with D tentatively TRBD2 (5 bases). Trimming cost V 3 bases and J 6 bases, with 19 bases left between them. Germline CDR1 and CDR2: SGHVS and FQNEAQ. This CDR3 is built from 16 residues. In nucleotides, the CDR3 is TGTGCCAGCAGCTTCACGGGTGGGCTAGCTAGCGATACGCAGTATTTT. Residues: CASSFTGGLASDTQYF. Using reference TRBV7-8 and TRBJ2-3 for the parts outside the CDR3, the full variable domain is GAGVSQSPRYKVAKRGQDVALRCDPISGHVSLFWYQQALGQGPEFLTYFQNEAQLDKSGLPSDRFFAERPEGSVSTLKIQRTQQEDSAVYLCASSFTGGLASDTQYFGPGTRLTVL.

Comment on this clonotype: This sequence may be a read error, since a much larger clone differs from it by one base. The chain uses TRBV11-1 and TRBJ2-7, with D unresolved. Germline values: CDR1 SGHAT, CDR2 FQDESV (reference sequence). The CDR3 is 14 amino acids. Trimming cost V 1 base and J 1 base, with 8 bases left between them. In DNA form, the CDR3 reads TGTGCCAGCAGCTTAGGCAAGGCTTCCTACGAGCAGTACTTC. Translating gives CASSLGKASYEQYF.

This clonotype was detected once. J is TRBJ2-2 and V is TRBV11-2; 8 positions match TRBD2. Trimming at V came to 6 bases and at J to 4 bases, leaving 13 bases not matched to a gene. CDR1 SGHAT and CDR2 FQNNGV come from the germline V gene. The CDR3 loop spans 17 amino acids. The CDR3 loop reads CASRSLTGGGTTGELFF. The CDR3 DNA is TGTGCCAGCAGGTCTTTAACGGGGGGGGGGACCACCGGGGAGCTGTTTTTT.

On this clonotype itself: This may stem from a read error, because a much larger clone lies one nucleotide away. The chain couples TRBV16 to TRBJ1-1, with a possible D match to TRBD1 (5 bases). Germline lookup yields CDR1 KGHSY and CDR2 FQNENV. V lost 8 bases and J lost 3, with 16 bases in between. The CDR3 is made up of 14 amino acids. CDR3 coding DNA: TGTGCCAGCGGCCCCTGGGGGTTGGACACTGAAGCTTTCTTT. The encoded protein is CASGPWGLDTEAFF. The variable domain in full, with the rest retrieved from reference TRBV16 and TRBJ1-1, is GEEVAQTPKHLVRGEGQKAKLYCAPIKGHSYVFWYQQVLKNEFKFLISFQNENVFDETGMPKERFSAKCLPNSPCSLEIQATKLEDSAVYFCASGPWGLDTEAFFGQGTRLTVV.

The rearrangement uses TRBV6-5 and TRBJ2-1; a weak D match, TRBD1 (5 bases). CDR1 and CDR2 from the germline V gene are MNHEY and SVGAGI. The V and J ends lost 2 bases and 4 bases respectively, with 12 bases between them. This CDR3 is built from 15 residues. CDR3 region: CASSYHTGRYNEQFF. CDR3 sequence (DNA): TGTGCCAGCAGTTACCACACAGGCCGATACAATGAGCAGTTCTTC.

Regarding this clonotype: At one end the junction does not follow the germline gene, possibly because of a read error. V and J are TRBV6-6 and TRBJ2-7; D perhaps matches TRBD1 (6 bases). The germline gives CDR1 MNHNY, CDR2 SVGAGI (reference sequence). The length of the CDR3 is 15 residues. The CDR3 sequence is CGSSGGHTWHYEQYF. The CDR3 DNA reads TGTGGCAGCAGTGGGGGACACACATGGCATTACGAGCAGTACTTC.